Sequencing of this TCR beta chain was carried out in a study of molecular identifiers for immune sequencing clone quantification. TCRdb ran MiXCR on the PCR reads and lists one entry per CDR3 protein. There are under 800,000 distinct CDR3 sequences in the sample; over 25% occur only once, and around 0.78% lies in the top ten. Naive CD8 T cells were sorted as CD8+CD4-CCR7+CD45RA+. Regarding this clonotype: Its cognate antigen is unknown. A read error is possible here, since a much larger clone lies one base away.

Overall study findings and caveats: Jurkat TCR RNA spiked in from one cell reportedly remained identifiable amid 850,000 to 1,000,000 naive cells.

Germline CDR1 SNHLY, CDR2 FYNNEI. Losses at the gene ends were 4 bases for V and 5 bases for J; bases not matched to a gene: 9. The CDR3 runs 15 residues. The sample was naive CD8+ T cells from blood, with Jurkat cell RNA spiked in. Sample subset: FACS-sorted CD8+CD4-CCR7+CD45RA+ naive T cells. The rearrangement joins TRBV2 to TRBJ1-1; 8 positions match TRBD1. This TCR derives from a human donor in good health. Some libraries in this study had Jurkat cell RNA spiked in. The CDR3 sequence is CASSVPGTGGTEAFF. For the CDR3, the DNA is TGTGCCAGCAGTGTCCCCGGGACAGGAGGTACTGAAGCTTTCTTT. The entire variable domain, with the rest obtained from reference TRBV2 and TRBJ1-1, is as follows: EPEVTQTPSHQVTQMGQEVILRCVPISNHLYFYWYRQILGQKVEFLVSFYNNEISEKSEIFDDQFSVERPDGSNFTLKIRSTKLEDSAMYFCASSVPGTGGTEAFFGQGTRLTVV.